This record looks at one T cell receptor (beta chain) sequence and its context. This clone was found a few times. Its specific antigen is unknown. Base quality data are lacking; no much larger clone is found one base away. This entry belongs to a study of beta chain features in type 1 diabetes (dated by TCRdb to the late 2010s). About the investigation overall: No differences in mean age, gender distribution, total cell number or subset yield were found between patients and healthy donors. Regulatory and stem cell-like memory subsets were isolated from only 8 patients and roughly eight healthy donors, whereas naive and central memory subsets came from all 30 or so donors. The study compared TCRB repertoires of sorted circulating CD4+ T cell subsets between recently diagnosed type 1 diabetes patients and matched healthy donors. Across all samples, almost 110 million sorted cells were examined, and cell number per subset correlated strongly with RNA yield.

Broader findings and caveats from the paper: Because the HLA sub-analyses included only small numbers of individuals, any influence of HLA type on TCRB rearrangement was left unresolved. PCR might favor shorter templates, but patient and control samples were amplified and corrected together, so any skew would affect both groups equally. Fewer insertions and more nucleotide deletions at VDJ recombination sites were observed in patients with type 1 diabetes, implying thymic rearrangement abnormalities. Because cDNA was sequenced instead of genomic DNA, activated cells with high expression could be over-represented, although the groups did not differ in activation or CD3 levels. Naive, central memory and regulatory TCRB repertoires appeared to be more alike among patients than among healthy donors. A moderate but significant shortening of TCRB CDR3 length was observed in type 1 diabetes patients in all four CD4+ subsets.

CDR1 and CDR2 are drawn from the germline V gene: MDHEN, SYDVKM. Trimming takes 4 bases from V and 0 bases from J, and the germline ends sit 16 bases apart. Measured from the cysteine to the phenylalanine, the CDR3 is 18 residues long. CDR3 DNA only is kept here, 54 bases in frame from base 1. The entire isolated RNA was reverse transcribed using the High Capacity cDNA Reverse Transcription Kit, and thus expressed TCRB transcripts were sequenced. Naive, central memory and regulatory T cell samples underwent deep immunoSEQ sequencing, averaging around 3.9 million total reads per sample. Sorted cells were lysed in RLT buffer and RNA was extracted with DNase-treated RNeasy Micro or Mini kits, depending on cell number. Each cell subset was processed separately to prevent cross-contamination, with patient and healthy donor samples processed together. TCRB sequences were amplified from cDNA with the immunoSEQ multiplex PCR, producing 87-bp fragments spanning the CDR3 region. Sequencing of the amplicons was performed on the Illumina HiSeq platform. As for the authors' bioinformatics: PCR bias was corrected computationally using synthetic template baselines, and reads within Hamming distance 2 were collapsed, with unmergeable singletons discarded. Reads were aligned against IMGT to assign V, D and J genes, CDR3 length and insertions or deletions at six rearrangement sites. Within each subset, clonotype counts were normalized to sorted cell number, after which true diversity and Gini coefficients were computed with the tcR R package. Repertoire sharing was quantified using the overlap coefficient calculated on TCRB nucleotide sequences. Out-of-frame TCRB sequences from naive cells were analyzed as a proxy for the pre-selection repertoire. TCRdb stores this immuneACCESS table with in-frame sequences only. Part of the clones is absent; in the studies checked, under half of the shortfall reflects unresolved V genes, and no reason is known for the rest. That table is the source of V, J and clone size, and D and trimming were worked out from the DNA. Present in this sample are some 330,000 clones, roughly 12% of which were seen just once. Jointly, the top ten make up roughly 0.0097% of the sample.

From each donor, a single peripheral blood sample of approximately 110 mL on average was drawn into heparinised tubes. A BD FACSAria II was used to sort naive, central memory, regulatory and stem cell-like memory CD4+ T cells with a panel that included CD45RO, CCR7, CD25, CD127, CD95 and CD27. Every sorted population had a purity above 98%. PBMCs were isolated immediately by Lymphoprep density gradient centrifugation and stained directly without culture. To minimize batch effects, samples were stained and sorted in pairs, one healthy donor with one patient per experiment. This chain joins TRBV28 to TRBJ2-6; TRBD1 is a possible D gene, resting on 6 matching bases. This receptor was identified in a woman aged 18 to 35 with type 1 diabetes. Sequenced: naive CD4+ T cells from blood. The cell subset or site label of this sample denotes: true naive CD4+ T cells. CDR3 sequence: CASSSRQALLSGANVLTF. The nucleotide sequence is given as TGTGCCAGCAGTTCCAGACAGGCATTACTCTCTGGGGCCAACGTCCTGACTTTC.